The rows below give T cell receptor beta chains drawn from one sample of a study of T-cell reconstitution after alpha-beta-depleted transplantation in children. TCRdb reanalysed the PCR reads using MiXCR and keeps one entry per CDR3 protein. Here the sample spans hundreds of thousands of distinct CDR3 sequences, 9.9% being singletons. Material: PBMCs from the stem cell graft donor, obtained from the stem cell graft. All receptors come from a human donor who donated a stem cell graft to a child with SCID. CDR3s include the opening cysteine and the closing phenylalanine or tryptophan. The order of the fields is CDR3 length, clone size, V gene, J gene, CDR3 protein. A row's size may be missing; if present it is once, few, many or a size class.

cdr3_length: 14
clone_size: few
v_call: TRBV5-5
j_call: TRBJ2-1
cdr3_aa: CASSLDRVYNEQFF

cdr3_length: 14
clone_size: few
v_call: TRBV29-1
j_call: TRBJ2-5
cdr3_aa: CSVATGSKGETQYF

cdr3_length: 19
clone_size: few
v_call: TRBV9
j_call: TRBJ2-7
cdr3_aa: CASSPLAGTLRTGRDEQYF

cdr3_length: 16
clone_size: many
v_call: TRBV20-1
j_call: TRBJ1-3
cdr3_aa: CSAREWGLGQRNTIYF

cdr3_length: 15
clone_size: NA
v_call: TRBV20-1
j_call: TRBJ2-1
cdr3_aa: CSASDAGGSYNEQFF

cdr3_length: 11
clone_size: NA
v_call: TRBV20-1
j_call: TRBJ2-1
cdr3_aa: CSANSANEQFF

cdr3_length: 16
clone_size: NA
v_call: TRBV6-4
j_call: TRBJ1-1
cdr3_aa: CASSETGKMMNTEAFF

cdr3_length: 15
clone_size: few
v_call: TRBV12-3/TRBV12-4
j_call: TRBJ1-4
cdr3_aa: CASSFLGQRNEKLFF

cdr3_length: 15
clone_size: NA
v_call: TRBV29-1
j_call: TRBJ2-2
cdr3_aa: CSGRTSGAPTGELFF

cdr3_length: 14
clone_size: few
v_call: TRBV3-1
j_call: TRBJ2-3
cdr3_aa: CASSPLPYTDTQYF

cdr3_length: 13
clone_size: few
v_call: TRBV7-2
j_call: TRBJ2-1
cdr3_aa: CASSPPGQLRQFF

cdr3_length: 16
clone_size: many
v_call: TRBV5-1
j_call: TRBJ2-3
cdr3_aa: CASSSGTMKYTDTQYF

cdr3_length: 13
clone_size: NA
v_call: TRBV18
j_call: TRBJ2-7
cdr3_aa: CASSPRVTYEQYF

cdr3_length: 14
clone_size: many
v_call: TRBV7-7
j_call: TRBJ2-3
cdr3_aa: CASSLAAGADTQYF

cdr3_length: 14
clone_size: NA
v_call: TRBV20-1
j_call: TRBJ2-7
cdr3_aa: CSAPGTPFSYEQYF

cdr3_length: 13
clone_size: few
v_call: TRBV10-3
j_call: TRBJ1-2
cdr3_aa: CAITQFPGEGYTF

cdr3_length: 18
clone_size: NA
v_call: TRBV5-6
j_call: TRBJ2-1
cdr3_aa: CASSLTNRRLSSYNEQFF

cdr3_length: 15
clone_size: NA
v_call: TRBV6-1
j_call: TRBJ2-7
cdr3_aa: CASSAGQGDLGEQYF

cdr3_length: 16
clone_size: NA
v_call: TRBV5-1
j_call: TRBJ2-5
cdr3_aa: CASSLSPGADQETQYF

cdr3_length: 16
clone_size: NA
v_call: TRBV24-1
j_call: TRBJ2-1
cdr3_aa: CATISGWTSSYNEQFF

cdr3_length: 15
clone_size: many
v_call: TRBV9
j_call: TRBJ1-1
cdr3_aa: CASSVGGALNTEAFF

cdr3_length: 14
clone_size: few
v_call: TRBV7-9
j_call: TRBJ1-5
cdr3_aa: CASSLDFGNQPQHF

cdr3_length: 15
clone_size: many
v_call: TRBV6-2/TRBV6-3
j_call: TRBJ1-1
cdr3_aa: CASSVPPRVDTEAFF

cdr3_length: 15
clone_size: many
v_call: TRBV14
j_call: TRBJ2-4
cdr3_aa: CASSQGALAKNIQYF

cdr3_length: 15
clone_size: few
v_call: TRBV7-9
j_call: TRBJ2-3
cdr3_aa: CASSSEITSTDTQYF

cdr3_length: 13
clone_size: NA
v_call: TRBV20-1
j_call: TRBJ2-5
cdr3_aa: CSARDPRDTLKYF

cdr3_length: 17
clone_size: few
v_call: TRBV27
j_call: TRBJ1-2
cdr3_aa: CASSPWGQGELNYGYTF

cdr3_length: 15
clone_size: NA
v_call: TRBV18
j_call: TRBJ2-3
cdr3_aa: CASSPGGLSTDTQYF